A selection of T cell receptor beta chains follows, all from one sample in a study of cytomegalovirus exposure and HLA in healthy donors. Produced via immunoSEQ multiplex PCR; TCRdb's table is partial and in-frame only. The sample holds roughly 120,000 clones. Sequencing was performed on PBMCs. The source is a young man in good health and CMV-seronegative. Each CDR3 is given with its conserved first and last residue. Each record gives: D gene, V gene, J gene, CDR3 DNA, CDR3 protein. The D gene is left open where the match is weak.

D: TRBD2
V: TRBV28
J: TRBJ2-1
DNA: TGTGCTGCACAGAAGAGCGGGAGTATAGATGAGCAGTTCTTC
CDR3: CAAQKSGSIDEQFF

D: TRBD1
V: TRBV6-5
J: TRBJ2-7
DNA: TGTGCCAGCAGTTCCGGGACAGGGACCACCTACGAGCAGTACTTC
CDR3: CASSSGTGTTYEQYF

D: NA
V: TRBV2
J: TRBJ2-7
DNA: TGTGCCAGCGGAGACCGGGACACCTACGAGCAGTACTTC
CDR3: CASGDRDTYEQYF

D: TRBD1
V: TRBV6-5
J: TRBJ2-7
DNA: TGTGCCAGCAGTTACTCGACAGGGGGGCTACACTACGAGCAGTACTTC
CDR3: CASSYSTGGLHYEQYF

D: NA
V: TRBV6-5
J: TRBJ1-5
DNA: TGTGCCAGCATGGGGCCGCTCCAGCCCCAGCATTTT
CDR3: CASMGPLQPQHF

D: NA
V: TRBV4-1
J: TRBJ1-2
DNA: TGCGCCAGCAGCTTTAGTCTGCGAGAGGGCTACACCTTC
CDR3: CASSFSLREGYTF

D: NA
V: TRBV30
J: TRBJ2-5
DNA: TGTGCCTGGAGTGTAGGGTGGGGCAGGGACTCAGTAGAGACCCTCCAAGAGACCCAGTACTTC
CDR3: CAWSVGWGRDSVETLQETQYF

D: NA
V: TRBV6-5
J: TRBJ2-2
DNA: TGTGCCAGCAGTTATAGGGAGCGACGTGGGGAGCTGTTTTTT
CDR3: CASSYRERRGELFF

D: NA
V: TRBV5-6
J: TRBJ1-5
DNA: TGTGCCAGCAGCTCCATTGGGGACAAAAAGAATCAGCCCCAGCATTTT
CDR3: CASSSIGDKKNQPQHF

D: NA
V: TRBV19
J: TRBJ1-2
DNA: TGTGCCAGTAGTCCGACGGAGAACTATGGCTACACCTTC
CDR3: CASSPTENYGYTF

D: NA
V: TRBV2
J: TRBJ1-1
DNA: TGTGCCAGCCTGCCGAGGGCGCTGGGGGCTTTCTTT
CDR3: CASLPRALGAFF

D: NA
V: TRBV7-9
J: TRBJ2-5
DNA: TGTGCCAGCAGCTTAGACGGGCGGGCACAAGAGACCCAGTACTTC
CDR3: CASSLDGRAQETQYF

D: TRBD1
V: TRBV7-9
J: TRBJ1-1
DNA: TGTGCCAGCAGCAACCGGGACAGGGTATCTGAAGCTTTCTTT
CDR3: CASSNRDRVSEAFF

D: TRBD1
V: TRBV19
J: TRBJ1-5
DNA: TGTGCCAGTAGCAAGGACAGGGACAATCAGCCCCAGCATTTT
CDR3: CASSKDRDNQPQHF

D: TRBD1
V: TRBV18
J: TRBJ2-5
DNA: TGTGCCAGCTCACCACAGAGACAGGGGGCAGAGACCCAGTACTTC
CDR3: CASSPQRQGAETQYF

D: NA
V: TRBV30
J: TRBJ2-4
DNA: TGTGCCTGGAGTGTCCAGGGACTAGCCAAAAACATTCAGTACTTC
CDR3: CAWSVQGLAKNIQYF

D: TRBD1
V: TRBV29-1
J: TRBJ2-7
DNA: TGCAGCGTATTAACAGGGGGAGAGCAGTACTTC
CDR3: CSVLTGGEQYF

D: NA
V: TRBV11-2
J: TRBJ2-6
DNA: TGTGCCAGCAGCTTAGTATCAGGGGTCGGGGCCAACGTCCTGACTTTC
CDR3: CASSLVSGVGANVLTF

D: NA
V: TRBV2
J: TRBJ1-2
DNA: TGTGCCAGCAGCCCCACAGCCTCTAACTATGGCTACACCTTC
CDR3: CASSPTASNYGYTF

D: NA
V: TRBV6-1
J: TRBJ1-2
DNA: TGTGCCACCCGGGATGGCTACACCTTC
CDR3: CATRDGYTF

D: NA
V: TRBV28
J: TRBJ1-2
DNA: TGTGCCAGCAGCGGGACAAACTATGGCTACACCTTC
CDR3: CASSGTNYGYTF

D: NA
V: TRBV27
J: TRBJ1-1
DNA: TGTGCCAGCTCCCCTGCGCCGGGATTCTCTGCTTTCTTT
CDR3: CASSPAPGFSAFF

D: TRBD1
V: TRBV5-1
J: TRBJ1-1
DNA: TGCGCCAGCAGCTGGGGACAGGGGGGGAACACTGAAGCTTTCTTT
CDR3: CASSWGQGGNTEAFF

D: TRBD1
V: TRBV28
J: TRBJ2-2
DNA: TGTGCCAGCACCAAGGGACAGGGTTTGATCGGGGAGCTGTTTTTT
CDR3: CASTKGQGLIGELFF

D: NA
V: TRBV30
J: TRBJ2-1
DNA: TGTGCCTGGAGTGTATGGCTTAGCGGAAATGGGAATGAGCAGTTCTTC
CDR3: CAWSVWLSGNGNEQFF

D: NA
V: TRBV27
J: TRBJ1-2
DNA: TGTGCCAGCAGTTTACAGTGGCCTGGCTATGGCTACACCTTC
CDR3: CASSLQWPGYGYTF

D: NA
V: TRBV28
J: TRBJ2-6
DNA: TGTGCCAGCAGTTTATACCAGGCGGGGAGCTCTGGGGCCAACGTCCTGACTTTC
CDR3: CASSLYQAGSSGANVLTF

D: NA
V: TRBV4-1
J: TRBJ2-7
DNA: TGCGCCAGCAGCCAACAGTCTAGCAGGTCCTACGAGCAGTACTTC
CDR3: CASSQQSSRSYEQYF

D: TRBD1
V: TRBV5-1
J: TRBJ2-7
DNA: TGCGCCAGCAGCTTCTCGCCCGGGACAGGGGGCTACGAGCAGTACTTC
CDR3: CASSFSPGTGGYEQYF

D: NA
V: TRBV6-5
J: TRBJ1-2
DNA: TGTGCCAGCAGTTACTTCGCAGGAGGCCGCGGCTACACCTTC
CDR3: CASSYFAGGRGYTF

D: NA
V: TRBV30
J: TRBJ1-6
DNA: TGTGCCCTTGACAACATCCATAATTCACCCCTCCATGGCCGCCACTTT
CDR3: CALDNIHNSPLHGRHF

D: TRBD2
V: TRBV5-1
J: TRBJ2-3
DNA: TGCGCCAGCAGCTTGGTCCTAGGACTAGCTGGGGATACGCAGTATTTT
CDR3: CASSLVLGLAGDTQYF

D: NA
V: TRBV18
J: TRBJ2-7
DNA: TGTGCCAGCTCCCCGAGTGGGGACACCGCCTACGAGCAGTACTTC
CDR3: CASSPSGDTAYEQYF

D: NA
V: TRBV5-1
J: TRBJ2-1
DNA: TGCGCCAGCAGCTCCGGGCCACTGGGGAGCTCCTACAATGAGCAGTTCTTC
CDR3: CASSSGPLGSSYNEQFF

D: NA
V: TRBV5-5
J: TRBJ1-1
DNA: TGTGCCAGCAGCTTGGGGCAGGAAGAAGCTTTCTTT
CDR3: CASSLGQEEAFF

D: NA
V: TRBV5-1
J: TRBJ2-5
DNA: TGCGCCAGCAGCTTATTAACAGGGTACCAAGAGACCCAGTACTTC
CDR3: CASSLLTGYQETQYF

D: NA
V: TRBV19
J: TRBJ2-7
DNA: TGTGCCAGTAGTATATTGGCGGATTTCGGCGAGCAGTACTTC
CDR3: CASSILADFGEQYF

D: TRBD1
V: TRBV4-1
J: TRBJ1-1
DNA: TGCGCCAGCAGCCAGGAGGGACAGGGGCCGAACACTGAAGCTTTCTTT
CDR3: CASSQEGQGPNTEAFF

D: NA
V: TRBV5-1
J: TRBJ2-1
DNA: TGCGCCAGCACCTGGGGAGACTACAATGAGCAGTTCTTC
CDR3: CASTWGDYNEQFF

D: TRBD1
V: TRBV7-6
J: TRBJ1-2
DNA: TGTGCCAGCAGCTTAGCGGGACAGGGGATCAGTGGCTACACCTTC
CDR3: CASSLAGQGISGYTF

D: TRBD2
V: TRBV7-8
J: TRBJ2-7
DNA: TGTGCCAGCGCCCTAGAGGGAAGATTACTAGCGGGAAAATACGAGCAGTACTTC
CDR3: CASALEGRLLAGKYEQYF

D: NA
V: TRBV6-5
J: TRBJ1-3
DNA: TGTGCCAGCAGTACTGACACTTTCTCTGGAAACACCATATATTTT
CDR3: CASSTDTFSGNTIYF

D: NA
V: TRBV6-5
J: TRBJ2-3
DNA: TGTGCCAGCAGTCCCCTCTTCGGCACAGATACGCAGTATTTT
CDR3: CASSPLFGTDTQYF

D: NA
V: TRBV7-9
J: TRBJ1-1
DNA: TGTGCCAGCAGCTTCCCGTATTCGAACACTGAAGCTTTCTTT
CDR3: CASSFPYSNTEAFF

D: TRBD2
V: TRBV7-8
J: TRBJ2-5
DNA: TGTGCCGGAGGGGAGGGCCTCCAAGAGACCCAGTACTTC
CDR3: CAGGEGLQETQYF

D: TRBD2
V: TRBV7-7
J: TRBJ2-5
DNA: TGTGCCAGCAGCCCTAGACTAGCGGGCCGCCAAGAGACCCAGTACTTC
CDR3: CASSPRLAGRQETQYF

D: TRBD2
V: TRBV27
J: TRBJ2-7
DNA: TGTGCCAGCAGTTTATCGAACCTCGGGACTAGCTCCTACGAGCAGTACTTC
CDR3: CASSLSNLGTSSYEQYF

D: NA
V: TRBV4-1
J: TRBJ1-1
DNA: TGCGCCAGCAGCCAAGGTCTGCTCCTCCAGGCCTGGAACACTGAAGCTTTCTTT
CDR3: CASSQGLLLQAWNTEAFF

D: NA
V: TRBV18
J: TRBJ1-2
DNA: TGTGCCAGCGAAACCAAGATTCTCGGGGGGCTTTCACATGGCTACACCTTC
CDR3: CASETKILGGLSHGYTF

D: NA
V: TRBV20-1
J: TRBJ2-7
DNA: TGCAGTGCCACAGGGACCGAGCAGTACTTC
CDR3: CSATGTEQYF

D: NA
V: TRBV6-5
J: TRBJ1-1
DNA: TGTGCCAGCAGTTACACCCAGACGGGGGGTGGCACTGAAGCTTTCTTT
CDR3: CASSYTQTGGGTEAFF

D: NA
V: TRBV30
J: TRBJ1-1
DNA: TGTGCCTGGAGTGTTGGGCAACTGAACACTGAAGCTTTCTTT
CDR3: CAWSVGQLNTEAFF

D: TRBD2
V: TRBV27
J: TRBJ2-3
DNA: TGTGCCAGCCTAGGGCTAGCGGGAAATCGGGGCACAGATACGCAGTATTTT
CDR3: CASLGLAGNRGTDTQYF

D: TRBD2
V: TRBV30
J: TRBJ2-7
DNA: TGTGCCTGGGCTCCGGGACTAACCTACGAGCAGTACTTC
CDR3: CAWAPGLTYEQYF

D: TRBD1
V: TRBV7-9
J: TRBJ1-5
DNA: TGTGCCAGCAGCTCCAGACAGGGGTCTCGCAATCAGCCCCAGCATTTT
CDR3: CASSSRQGSRNQPQHF

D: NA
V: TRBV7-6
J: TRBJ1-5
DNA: TGTGCCAGCAGCCCCCTCTTCGGGGGGGATCAGCCCCAGCATTTT
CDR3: CASSPLFGGDQPQHF

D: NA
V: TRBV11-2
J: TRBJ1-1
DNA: TGTGCCAGCAGCCTCAATGTCGGGGGGATAACGAACACTGAAGCTTTCTTT
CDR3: CASSLNVGGITNTEAFF